Following are 26 T cell receptor beta chains from one sample sequenced in a study of identical twins. MiXCR, run by TCRdb on the 5' RACE reads, gives a single entry per CDR3 protein. The sample gives 200,000 to 250,000 distinct CDR3 sequences, around 6.6% of which show up once; roughly 3.7% is in the top ten. These data also formed part of another study, on yellow fever vaccine responses in identical twins.

Sequenced sample: memory (CD45RO+) T cells sorted from blood. The receptors originated from a woman in her late teens or twenties in good health.

Of note for this clonotype: A clone one base away is much larger, so this may be a read error. This sequence joins TRBV3-1 and TRBJ2-3, with D perhaps TRBD2 (6 bases). CDR1 is LGHDT, CDR2 YNNKEL, per germline (reference sequence). The CDR3 loop spans 15 amino acids. CDR3 bases: TGTGCCACCAGCCAAGATCAGCGGGGCACAGATACGCAGTATTTT. Amino acids: CATSQDQRGTDTQYF.

V usage is TRBV7-2 and J usage is TRBJ1-2, with 8 bases identical to TRBD1. The CDR3 totals 14 residues. J lost 6 bases, V lost 2 bases, and 5 bases had no gene match. Germline V CDR1 and CDR2: SGHTA, FQGNSA. As DNA, the CDR3 is TGTGCCAGCAGCTTATTGCCAGGGGGCAATGGCTACACCTTC. The encoded protein is CASSLLPGGNGYTF.

This clonotype was recorded at least ten times. The rearrangement links TRBV5-1 to TRBJ1-1; D possibly corresponds to TRBD1 (6 bases). V was pared by 5 bases and J by 0 bases, with 8 bases between. The CDR3 sequence is 13 residues long. In germline, CDR1 is SGHRS, CDR2 YFSETQ. The CDR3 DNA reads as TGCGCCAGCAGTGGGGACATGAACACTGAAGCTTTCTTT. It translates to CASSGDMNTEAFF.

This clonotype has only a few counts. Here the CDR3 DNA reads TGTGCCAGCAGTCAATCCCGACTGGGACAAGAGACCCAGTACTTC. Translation gives CASSQSRLGQETQYF. The rearrangement uses TRBV27 and TRBJ2-5; D call uncertain. CDR1 and CDR2 from the germline V gene are MNHEY and SMNVEV (reference sequence). Trimming stripped 5 bases from V and 2 bases from J, with 15 bases between. This CDR3 has 15 amino acids.

There are a few counts of this clonotype. V and J are TRBV5-1 and TRBJ2-6, with a possible D match to TRBD2 (5 bases). V was trimmed by 4 bases and J by 0 bases, leaving 11 bases between them. The length of the CDR3 is 16 residues. CDR1 SGHRS and CDR2 YFSETQ come from the germline V gene. The CDR3 DNA reads as TGCGCCAGCAGCCCGGACGGGGTCTCTGGGGCCAACGTCCTGACTTTC. Translated: CASSPDGVSGANVLTF.

Written as DNA, the CDR3 is TGTGCCAGCAGCCCCATCAGGGGTAGTTCACCCCTCCACTTT. Residues: CASSPIRGSSPLHF. The chain links TRBV14 to TRBJ1-6; weak D call: TRBD1 (6 bases). CDR3 length: 14 residues. The germline CDR1 and CDR2 sequences are SGHDN and FVKESK. V lost 4 bases and J lost 9, with 13 bases in between.

With regard to this clonotype: A read error may explain this, as a much larger clone is one base away. This sequence joins TRBV6-5 and TRBJ2-1, with D perhaps matching TRBD2 (6 bases). With 0 bases removed from V and 7 bases from J, the gap between germline ends came to 22 bases. The length of the CDR3 is 18 residues. The germline V gene has CDR1 MNHEY and CDR2 SVGAGI. The DNA of the CDR3 is TGTGCCAGCAGTTACTCCGCTAGCAGGAGGGCCGTTATGAATGAGCAGTTCTTC. Translated: CASSYSASRRAVMNEQFF.

There are a few counts of this clonotype. This rearrangement joins TRBV6-1 to TRBJ2-3, with 9 bases fitting TRBD1. Germline V gives CDR1 MNHNS, CDR2 SASEGT. V gave up 6 bases and J gave up 6 bases; unmatched junction bases: 7. This CDR3 contains 14 residues. The CDR3 DNA follows: TGTGCCAGCAGGAACAGGGGGCATGGGGATACGCAGTATTTT. Translating it yields CASRNRGHGDTQYF.

In its sample, this clonotype was seen many times. The chain has TRBV5-1 and TRBJ2-7; weak D call: TRBD1 (6 bases). Germline CDR1 SGHRS, CDR2 YFSETQ. The CDR3 runs to 15 residues. The germline V and J ends were trimmed by 0 bases and 3 bases, with 13 bases remaining between them. The CDR3 DNA reads as TGCGCCAGCAGCTTGGGAGGGGGTTCAATCTACGAGCAGTACTTC. Translation gives CASSLGGGSIYEQYF.

The chain joins TRBV20-1 to TRBJ2-7; 9 positions match TRBD2. V was clipped by 1 base and J by 6 bases; unmatched bases: 16. The V gene's germline CDR1 is DFQATT and CDR2 SNEGSKA (reference sequence). The CDR3 is 17 amino acids. CDR3 sequence: CSARGVGTSLLSGEQYF. In DNA, the CDR3 is TGCAGTGCTAGAGGGGTTGGGACTAGCCTACTTTCGGGCGAGCAGTACTTC.

This clonotype appeared many times. The CDR3 sequence: CATRDRRVRYNEQFF. The CDR3 nucleotides are TGTGCCACCAGGGATAGGCGGGTCCGATACAATGAGCAGTTCTTC. This chain uses TRBV21-1 with TRBJ2-1; the tabulated D call, TRBD2, remains unverified against the DNA. TRBV21-1 is an annotated pseudogene. The CDR3 sequence is 15 residues long.

V gene TRBV6-1 combines with J gene TRBJ2-1; TRBD2 agrees at 8 bases. The CDR3 runs 14 residues. V lost 7 bases, J lost 8 bases, and 10 bases stayed unmatched. Germline V gives CDR1 MNHNS, CDR2 SASEGT. The CDR3 protein is CASKKSGGVYEQFF. CDR3 in DNA: TGTGCCAGCAAAAAGTCGGGGGGGGTGTATGAGCAGTTCTTC.

The chain uses TRBV2 and TRBJ2-7; D remains ambiguous. CDR1 is SNHLY, CDR2 FYNNEI, per germline. This CDR3 is 13 amino acids long. Between the trimmed V and J ends, which lost 4 bases and 3 bases, there was a span of 10 bases. The CDR3 loop reads CASSVRVNYEQYF. DNA of the CDR3: TGTGCCAGCAGTGTTCGGGTTAACTACGAGCAGTACTTC.

This clonotype was recorded many times. The DNA for the CDR3 is TGTGCCAGCACCCTAAACAGGGGCGGTGAGCAGTTCTTC. Its protein is CASTLNRGGEQFF. The chain combines TRBV6-4 with TRBJ2-1; the match to TRBD1 covers 7 bases. Germline V lookup: CDR1 MRHNA, CDR2 SNTAGT. This CDR3 comprises 13 residues. Trimming cost V 7 bases and J 9 bases; bases outside gene matches: 9.

The genes are TRBV27 and TRBJ1-2; D unclear. Looked up from germline, CDR1 is MNHEY and CDR2 is SMNVEV (reference sequence). V was shortened by 6 bases and J by 1 base, with 9 bases between the two germline ends. This CDR3 region has 13 residues. DNA for the CDR3: TGTGCCAGCAGGTCGGGGAATAACTATGGCTACACCTTC. It codes for CASRSGNNYGYTF.

The CDR3 DNA follows: TGTGCCAGCAGCCCCCGGAAGGATAATTCACCCCTCCACTTT. Protein: CASSPRKDNSPLHF. The chain recombines TRBV6-1 with TRBJ1-6; no firm D call. V shed 6 bases and J shed 5 bases, with 11 bases lying between them. The germline V gene encodes CDR1 MNHNS and CDR2 SASEGT. The CDR3 loop spans 14 amino acids.

The rearrangement links TRBV6-1 to TRBJ2-1; TRBD1 aligns across 7 bases. The CDR3 is 14 amino acids. Germline-derived CDR1 and CDR2 are MNHNS and SASEGT. J gave up 8 bases and V 5 bases, and 9 bases lay outside the gene matches. The CDR3 protein is CASSLRQGADEQFF. The CDR3 nucleotides are TGTGCCAGCAGTCTCCGACAGGGAGCGGATGAGCAGTTCTTC.

The gene calls are TRBV27 and TRBJ1-2; no clear D. CDR1 MNHEY and CDR2 SMNVEV come from the germline V gene (reference sequence). The CDR3 runs to 13 residues. V was pared by 2 bases and J by 4 bases, with 8 bases between. CDR3 sequence reads: CASSLNSLYGYTF. The DNA of the CDR3 is TGTGCCAGCAGTTTAAACAGCCTCTATGGCTACACCTTC.

This clonotype occurred a few times. CDR3 nucleotide sequence: TGTGCCAGCGGAGGGAGAGTCACCGGGGAGCTGTTTTTT. Amino acid sequence: CASGGRVTGELFF. The chain recombines TRBV7-2 with TRBJ2-2, with D tentatively TRBD2 (6 bases). Germline CDR1 SGHTA, CDR2 FQGNSA. This CDR3 has 13 residues. V gave up 8 bases and J gave up 4 bases, with 11 bases separating them.

This clonotype has a count of ten or more. V gene TRBV24-1 combines with J gene TRBJ2-1, with D perhaps TRBD2 (5 bases). The germline gives CDR1 KGHDR, CDR2 SFDVKD. Trimming removed 1 base at V and 0 bases at J, with 18 bases between. The CDR3 covers 19 residues. The CDR3 is CATSDFVLRAEGSYNEQFF. CDR3 coding DNA: TGTGCCACCAGTGATTTTGTGCTGCGGGCTGAAGGCTCCTACAATGAGCAGTTCTTC.

This clonotype was counted at least ten times. V and J are TRBV10-3 and TRBJ2-2; D is possibly TRBD1 (7 bases). Germline loops: CDR1 ENHRY, CDR2 SYGVKD. The V gene lost 10 bases and the J gene lost 0 bases, with 21 bases spanning the gap. This CDR3 spans 17 amino acids. The CDR3 loop reads CATTGDLRTTNTGELFF. The CDR3 nucleotides read TGTGCCACCACAGGGGACTTACGGACCACGAACACCGGGGAGCTGTTTTTT.

A few counts support this clonotype. The chain carries TRBV12-3 or TRBV12-4 and TRBJ2-5; 9 nucleotides match TRBD1. The CDR3 is 15 amino acids. Unmatched junction bases numbered 9, after V lost 6 bases and J lost 4 bases. The CDR3 protein is CASRGTGGDGETQYF. The CDR3 nucleotides read TGTGCCAGCAGGGGTACAGGGGGCGACGGAGAGACCCAGTACTTC.

V is TRBV6-1 and J is TRBJ2-6; 8 bases line up with TRBD1. In germline, CDR1 is MNHNS, CDR2 SASEGT. V lost 7 bases, J lost 2 bases, and 4 bases stayed unmatched. The CDR3 has 15 residues. CDR3: CASKTDRAGANVLTF. The CDR3 DNA is TGTGCCAGCAAAACGGACAGGGCTGGGGCCAACGTCCTGACTTTC.

This clonotype was seen more than once but under ten times. V usage is TRBV3-1 and J usage is TRBJ2-1; no firm D call. From germline, CDR1 is LGHDT and CDR2 YNNKEL (reference sequence). The V and J ends lost 1 base and 15 bases respectively, with 4 bases between them. The CDR3 is made up of 9 amino acids. The CDR3 DNA is TGTGCCAGCAGCCAAGGCACGTTCTTC. Its translation is CASSQGTFF.

V usage is TRBV28 and J usage is TRBJ2-6; D remains ambiguous. Germline loops: CDR1 MDHEN, CDR2 SYDVKM. The CDR3 loop spans 15 amino acids. V was shortened by 5 bases and J by 4 bases, with 12 bases between the two germline ends. This chain's CDR3 is CASSVGSHGANVLTF. In DNA, the CDR3 is TGTGCCAGCAGTGTGGGGTCGCACGGGGCCAACGTCCTGACTTTC.

The chain joins TRBV5-6 to TRBJ1-1; D is ambiguous. Trimming removed 4 bases from V and 5 bases from J, with 12 bases in between. The CDR3 totals 13 residues. Germline assignment: CDR1 SGHDT and CDR2 YYEEEE. This CDR3 reads CASSHRLGTEAFF. The CDR3 nucleotides read TGTGCCAGCAGCCATCGACTGGGGACTGAAGCTTTCTTT.